These T cell receptor beta chains were read from a single sample in a study of blood T cells in healthy people across ages. TCRdb recomputed calls from the 5' RACE reads with MiXCR, one row per CDR3 protein. Seen here are roughly 1.6 million distinct CDR3 sequences, 34% observed once, and the top ten hold 10% to 12%. Sequencing input: blood. These receptors all come from a woman between 25 and 40 years old in good health. CDR3s include the opening cysteine and the closing phenylalanine or tryptophan. D genes are given only for firm matches. Not every row has a clone size; where given, it reads once, few, many or a size class.

j_gene: TRBJ2-3
d_gene: NA
abundance: NA
v_gene: TRBV4-2
CDR3nt: TGTGCCAGCAGCCAAGGGGCGGGGTGGACAGATACGCAGTATTTT
CDR3aa: CASSQGAGWTDTQYF

j_gene: TRBJ1-2
d_gene: NA
abundance: NA
v_gene: TRBV6-6
CDR3nt: TGTGCCAGCAGTCCATCAACAGTTCTCTATGGCTGCACCTTC
CDR3aa: CASSPSTVLYGCTF

j_gene: TRBJ1-1
d_gene: NA
abundance: NA
v_gene: TRBV28
CDR3nt: TGTGCCAGCAGTTTGATGGTAGAGAACACTGAAGCTTTCTTT
CDR3aa: CASSLMVENTEAFF

j_gene: TRBJ2-1
d_gene: NA
abundance: NA
v_gene: TRBV7-9
CDR3nt: TGTGCCAGCAGCTTAGCTGTCGGGGGAAAGCAGTTCTTC
CDR3aa: CASSLAVGGKQFF

j_gene: TRBJ2-1
d_gene: NA
abundance: NA
v_gene: TRBV20-1
CDR3nt: TGCAGTGCTAGAGATGAGCGGACCTACAATGAGCAGTTCTTC
CDR3aa: CSARDERTYNEQFF

j_gene: TRBJ2-3
d_gene: NA
abundance: few
v_gene: TRBV12-3/TRBV12-4
CDR3nt: TGTGCCAGCAGTTTCCTTTATGTCACGCAGTATTTT
CDR3aa: CASSFLYVTQYF

j_gene: TRBJ1-2
d_gene: NA
abundance: NA
v_gene: TRBV28
CDR3nt: TGTGCCAGCAGTTGGGGAAATACAGGGCTATCCGGCTACACCTTC
CDR3aa: CASSWGNTGLSGYTF

j_gene: TRBJ2-3
d_gene: TRBD1
abundance: NA
v_gene: TRBV5-4
CDR3nt: TGTGCCAGTTATACCGGGACAGGGGGCGCAAATACGCAGTATTTT
CDR3aa: CASYTGTGGANTQYF

j_gene: TRBJ1-2
d_gene: NA
abundance: many
v_gene: TRBV12-3/TRBV12-4
CDR3nt: TGTGCCAGCAGTTTGGGGTTGGGCTATGGCTACACCTTC
CDR3aa: CASSLGLGYGYTF

j_gene: TRBJ1-2
d_gene: NA
abundance: NA
v_gene: TRBV25-1
CDR3nt: TGTGCCAGCAGTGATGACACCTCTCTGAGAGGCTACACCTTC
CDR3aa: CASSDDTSLRGYTF

j_gene: TRBJ2-3
d_gene: NA
abundance: NA
v_gene: TRBV9
CDR3nt: TGTGCCAGCAGCGTAGCTCCCACTGGGGGACACACAGATACGCAGTATTTT
CDR3aa: CASSVAPTGGHTDTQYF

j_gene: TRBJ2-3
d_gene: TRBD1
abundance: NA
v_gene: TRBV20-1
CDR3nt: TGCAGTGCTAGAGATCACCGCCGACAGGGGGGGGTAGTTGATACGCAGTATTTT
CDR3aa: CSARDHRRQGGVVDTQYF

j_gene: TRBJ1-4
d_gene: NA
abundance: NA
v_gene: TRBV7-9
CDR3nt: TGTGCCAGCAGCTTAGCGTCCGGGGCTAATGAAAAACTGTTTTTT
CDR3aa: CASSLASGANEKLFF

j_gene: TRBJ2-7
d_gene: NA
abundance: few
v_gene: TRBV7-9
CDR3nt: TGTGCCAGCAGCCGCCCAGGTAGCTCCTACGAGCAGTACTTC
CDR3aa: CASSRPGSSYEQYF

j_gene: TRBJ2-5
d_gene: NA
abundance: NA
v_gene: TRBV20-1
CDR3nt: TGCAGTGCTAGACGGGGGCCCGAACCCCCGTACCAAGAGACCCAGTACTTC
CDR3aa: CSARRGPEPPYQETQYF

j_gene: TRBJ2-5
d_gene: NA
abundance: NA
v_gene: TRBV9
CDR3nt: TGTGCCAGCAGCGCCGTGGGGGCCCAAGAGACCCAGTACTTC
CDR3aa: CASSAVGAQETQYF

j_gene: TRBJ2-4
d_gene: NA
abundance: NA
v_gene: TRBV28
CDR3nt: TGTGCCAGCAGTTTACCAGGCGGGGTGGAAAACATTCAGTACTTC
CDR3aa: CASSLPGGVENIQYF

j_gene: TRBJ2-7
d_gene: TRBD1
abundance: few
v_gene: TRBV20-1
CDR3nt: TGCAGTGCTAGAGGGGGACAGGGGAGTTACGAGCAGTACTTC
CDR3aa: CSARGGQGSYEQYF

j_gene: TRBJ2-1
d_gene: TRBD1
abundance: NA
v_gene: TRBV12-3/TRBV12-4
CDR3nt: TGTGCCAGCAATACCGGGACAGCCATTCGTGGTGAGCAGTTCTTC
CDR3aa: CASNTGTAIRGEQFF

j_gene: TRBJ2-7
d_gene: NA
abundance: few
v_gene: TRBV5-4
CDR3nt: TGTGCCAGCAGCTTGGAACCCCAGGGTACCTACGAGCAGTACTTC
CDR3aa: CASSLEPQGTYEQYF

j_gene: TRBJ1-1
d_gene: NA
abundance: once
v_gene: TRBV5-1
CDR3nt: TGCGCCAGCAGGTACGGCGGGTTGTTGGCTGAAGCTTTCTTT
CDR3aa: CASRYGGLLAEAFF

j_gene: TRBJ2-1
d_gene: TRBD2
abundance: few
v_gene: TRBV7-3
CDR3nt: TGTGCCAGCAGCCAAACTAGCGGGCTCACCTACAATGAGCAGTTCTTC
CDR3aa: CASSQTSGLTYNEQFF

j_gene: TRBJ2-7
d_gene: TRBD1
abundance: NA
v_gene: TRBV20-1
CDR3nt: TGCAGTGCTGATCCCCCGGGACAGGGGAGCCTCGGCTTCTACGAGCAGTACTTC
CDR3aa: CSADPPGQGSLGFYEQYF

j_gene: TRBJ1-5
d_gene: NA
abundance: NA
v_gene: TRBV6-6
CDR3nt: TGTGCCAGCAGTTGGGGGGACGGGCTGGATCAGCCCCAGCATTTT
CDR3aa: CASSWGDGLDQPQHF

j_gene: TRBJ1-2
d_gene: NA
abundance: few
v_gene: TRBV6-6
CDR3nt: TGTGCCAGCAGTTCCGGACGGATGCTCTATGGCTACACCTTC
CDR3aa: CASSSGRMLYGYTF

j_gene: TRBJ1-2
d_gene: TRBD1
abundance: few
v_gene: TRBV10-3
CDR3nt: TGTGCCATGGGGGCCCCCGACAGGGACGGGGACTATGGCTACACCTTC
CDR3aa: CAMGAPDRDGDYGYTF

j_gene: TRBJ2-1
d_gene: NA
abundance: few
v_gene: TRBV20-1
CDR3nt: TGCAGTGCTCCTATCCCGGGACGGGGGAATGAGCAGTTCTTC
CDR3aa: CSAPIPGRGNEQFF

j_gene: TRBJ2-1
d_gene: TRBD2
abundance: NA
v_gene: TRBV20-1
CDR3nt: TGCAGTGCTAGACCCGGGACTAGCGGGAGGGCATCCTACAATGAGCAGTTCTTC
CDR3aa: CSARPGTSGRASYNEQFF

j_gene: TRBJ2-1
d_gene: TRBD1
abundance: NA
v_gene: TRBV4-1
CDR3nt: TGCGCCAGCAGCCCGGGACAGGGATATGGCAATGAGCAGTTCTTC
CDR3aa: CASSPGQGYGNEQFF

j_gene: TRBJ2-1
d_gene: TRBD2
abundance: NA
v_gene: TRBV11-2
CDR3nt: TGTGCCAGCAGCGTAGCCGGGACTAGCGCCCAAGAGACCCAGTTCTTC
CDR3aa: CASSVAGTSAQETQFF

j_gene: TRBJ2-5
d_gene: TRBD1
abundance: NA
v_gene: TRBV5-1
CDR3nt: TGCGCCTGCAGGGGACAGGGCGGAGCCTATCAAGAGACCCAGTACTTC
CDR3aa: CACRGQGGAYQETQYF

j_gene: TRBJ1-5
d_gene: TRBD1
abundance: many
v_gene: TRBV12-3/TRBV12-4
CDR3nt: TGTGCCAGCAGTCCTCCCGGACAGGGTGGTAATCAGCCCCAGCATTTT
CDR3aa: CASSPPGQGGNQPQHF

j_gene: TRBJ1-1
d_gene: NA
abundance: NA
v_gene: TRBV9
CDR3nt: TGTGCCAGCAGCTTCCTCGTTGGTCCGAACACTGAAGCTTTCTTT
CDR3aa: CASSFLVGPNTEAFF

j_gene: TRBJ2-7
d_gene: NA
abundance: few
v_gene: TRBV5-1
CDR3nt: TGCGCCAGCAGCCCTAATACTGGGGGGATCGCCTACGAGCAGTACTTC
CDR3aa: CASSPNTGGIAYEQYF

j_gene: TRBJ2-3
d_gene: TRBD1
abundance: NA
v_gene: TRBV2
CDR3nt: TGTGCCAGCAGTGAGGACAGGGTTCCAGATACGCAGTATTTT
CDR3aa: CASSEDRVPDTQYF

j_gene: TRBJ1-1
d_gene: NA
abundance: NA
v_gene: TRBV7-3
CDR3nt: TGTGCCAGCAGCCCACTTCTCGGCACTGAAGCTTTCTTT
CDR3aa: CASSPLLGTEAFF

j_gene: TRBJ1-1
d_gene: NA
abundance: few
v_gene: TRBV4-1
CDR3nt: TGCGCCAGCAGCCAAGATCCCGGGAGCCCCACTGAAGCTTTCTTT
CDR3aa: CASSQDPGSPTEAFF

j_gene: TRBJ2-3
d_gene: NA
abundance: NA
v_gene: TRBV18
CDR3nt: TGTGCCAGCTCGGACGGGATGGTCAGCACAGATACGCAGTATTTT
CDR3aa: CASSDGMVSTDTQYF

j_gene: TRBJ2-7
d_gene: TRBD1
abundance: NA
v_gene: TRBV6-5
CDR3nt: TGTGCCAGCAGTTACAGGGGACAGGCCAAGTACTCCTACGAGCAGTACTTC
CDR3aa: CASSYRGQAKYSYEQYF

j_gene: TRBJ2-1
d_gene: NA
abundance: many
v_gene: TRBV2
CDR3nt: TGTGCCAGCAGTGACCTAGCCTCCTACAATGAGCAGTTCTTC
CDR3aa: CASSDLASYNEQFF

j_gene: TRBJ2-2
d_gene: TRBD1
abundance: NA
v_gene: TRBV15
CDR3nt: TGTGCCACCAGCAGAGGACAGGGGGCAATTTCCGGGGAGCTGTTTTTT
CDR3aa: CATSRGQGAISGELFF

j_gene: TRBJ2-7
d_gene: NA
abundance: many
v_gene: TRBV4-1
CDR3nt: TGCGCCAGCAGCCAAGAAGAGCATCGGTCCTACGAGCAGTACTTC
CDR3aa: CASSQEEHRSYEQYF